The 17 T cell receptor beta chains below were found in one sample sequenced in a study of blood T cell repertoires in COVID-19. Data came from immunoSEQ multiplex PCR; TCRdb stores just in-frame clones and leaves some out. The sample includes approximately 160,000 clones, 85% to 90% of them seen just once. Input material: peripheral blood. Receptors were obtained from a woman in her sixties or seventies with acute or convalescent COVID-19.

V and J are TRBV19 and TRBJ1-5; no clear D gene. Trimming pared 6 bases from V and 5 bases from J, leaving 11 bases between. Germline CDR1 is LNHDA and CDR2 is SQIVND (reference sequence). The CDR3 has 13 residues. The CDR3 sequence is CASRRDIDQPQHF. CDR3 bases: TGTGCCAGTAGGAGAGATATAGATCAGCCCCAGCATTTT.

This clone was seen ten or more times. The rearrangement links TRBV5-6 to TRBJ1-1; perhaps TRBD1 as D (5 bases). This CDR3 is 13 amino acids long. V lost 4 bases, J lost 1 base, and 8 bases lay in between. Germline V gene data show CDR1 as SGHDT and CDR2 as YYEEEE. This chain's CDR3 is CASSMDTNTEAFF. CDR3 DNA sequence: TGTGCCAGCAGCATGGACACGAACACTGAAGCTTTCTTT. Looking up the rest from reference TRBV5-6 and TRBJ1-1 gives the full variable domain: DAGVTQSPTHLIKTRGQQVTLRCSPKSGHDTVSWYQQALGQGPQFIFQYYEEEERQRGNFPDRFSGHQFPNYSSELNVNALLLGDSALYLCASSMDTNTEAFFGQGTRLTVV.

The chain has TRBV19 and TRBJ1-5; D call uncertain. Germline CDR1 is LNHDA and CDR2 is SQIVND (reference sequence). Trimming removed 3 bases from V and 1 base from J, with 19 bases in between. The CDR3 has 18 residues. CDR3 in amino acids: CASSIALIRSSSNQPQHF. CDR3 coding DNA: TGTGCCAGTAGTATCGCACTGATCCGCTCATCAAGCAATCAGCCCCAGCATTTT.

The J gene is TRBJ1-1, the V gene TRBV30; TRBD1 might be the D (5 bases). This CDR3 contains 14 residues. Looked up from germline, CDR1 is GTSNPN and CDR2 is SVGIG (reference sequence). Trimming removed 0 bases from V and 1 base from J, with 9 bases in between. This CDR3 reads CAWSVLQGNTEAFF. DNA of the CDR3: TGTGCCTGGAGTGTACTCCAGGGGAACACTGAAGCTTTCTTT. The whole variable domain, remainder taken from reference TRBV30 and TRBJ1-1, is SQTIHQWPATLVQPVGSPLSLECTVEGTSNPNLYWYRQAAGRGLQLLFYSVGIGQISSEVPQNLSASRPQDRQFILSSKKLLLSDSGFYLCAWSVLQGNTEAFFGQGTRLTVV.

The J gene is TRBJ1-4, the V gene TRBV4-2, with a weak D call TRBD1 (6 bases). Germline CDR1 is LGHNA and CDR2 is YNFKEQ. The CDR3 consists of 16 residues. V lost 0 bases to trimming and J lost 7 bases, with 15 bases between them. CDR3 loop: CASSQDYRAGGEKLFF. The CDR3 bases are TGTGCCAGCAGCCAAGATTACAGGGCGGGGGGTGAAAAACTGTTTTTT.

V usage is TRBV18 and J usage is TRBJ1-1, with D possibly TRBD1 on 5 matching bases. Germline values: CDR1 KGHSH, CDR2 LQKENI. There are 16 residues in the CDR3. Trimming shortened V by 5 bases and J by 5 bases, and 21 bases separated the two germline ends. The CDR3 reads CASSLGGGSGTTEAFF. In DNA form, the CDR3 reads TGTGCCAGCTCATTGGGCGGGGGTAGTGGCACTACTGAAGCTTTCTTT.

The CDR3 DNA is TGTGCCAGCAGCCCCCCCGGACAGTCGGGCACTGAAGCTTTCTTT. This encodes CASSPPGQSGTEAFF. The chain joins TRBV7-9 to TRBJ1-1; D possibly corresponds to TRBD1 (6 bases). The germline CDR1 and CDR2 sequences are SEHNR and FQNEAQ (reference sequence). The CDR3 is 15 residues long. V lost 5 bases and J lost 4, with 17 bases in between.

This clone was picked up one time. The chain carries TRBV10-3 and TRBJ2-1; a weak D match, TRBD2 (5 bases). Germline assignment: CDR1 ENHRY and CDR2 SYGVKD. This CDR3 has 16 amino acids. V lost 0 bases to trimming and J lost 3 bases, with 12 bases between them. This CDR3 is CAISESAGVGYNEQFF. Written as DNA, the CDR3 is TGTGCCATCAGTGAGTCGGCCGGGGTAGGCTACAATGAGCAGTTCTTC.

This chain connects TRBV6-5 to TRBJ1-2; TRBD1 matches at 7 bases. CDR3 length equals 13 residues. Trimming cost V 7 bases and J 9 bases; bases outside gene matches: 11. From germline, CDR1 is MNHEY and CDR2 SVGAGI. CDR3 nucleotide sequence: TGTGCCAGCACCCCTCGAGGGGGCCGCAGCTACACCTTC. This sequence encodes CASTPRGGRSYTF.

The chain uses TRBV4-3 and TRBJ1-4; no clear D. V was pared by 0 bases and J by 0 bases, with 8 bases between. CDR1 is LGHNA, CDR2 YSLEER, per germline. The CDR3 is 16 residues long. Here the CDR3 reads CASSQDAGATNEKLFF. The CDR3 coding sequence is TGCGCCAGCAGCCAAGATGCGGGTGCAACTAATGAAAAACTGTTTTTT.

This chain links TRBV5-1 with TRBJ2-1, with 8 bases aligning to TRBD2. This CDR3 spans 17 amino acids. CDR1 is SGHRS and CDR2 is YFSETQ in the germline V gene. V was pared by 0 bases and J by 1 base, with 6 bases of the junction left unmatched. This CDR3 is CASSLGSGTISYNEQFF. In DNA form, the CDR3 reads TGCGCCAGCAGCTTGGGTAGCGGGACAATATCCTACAATGAGCAGTTCTTC.

The chain joins TRBV9 to TRBJ2-7, with a weak D call TRBD2 (5 bases). Germline lookup yields CDR1 SGDLS and CDR2 YYNGEE. V lost 0 bases and J lost 3, with 16 bases in between. The CDR3 consists of 16 residues. The CDR3 region is CASSVGVGGLSYEQYF. CDR3 DNA sequence: TGTGCCAGCAGCGTAGGGGTGGGCGGGCTGAGCTACGAGCAGTACTTC.

The chain has TRBV4-1 and TRBJ2-2, with 9 bases identical to TRBD2. The length of the CDR3 is 15 residues. Trimming cost V 4 bases and J 3 bases; bases outside gene matches: 3. Germline V lookup: CDR1 MGHRA, CDR2 YSYEKL. This chain's CDR3 is CASSRGGAYTGELFF. The CDR3 coding sequence is TGCGCCAGCAGCCGCGGGGGGGCATACACCGGGGAGCTGTTTTTT.

This clone appeared a single time. The chain employs TRBV7-8 and TRBJ2-3; D is uncertain. V dropped 5 bases and J dropped 0 bases, with 9 bases sitting between them. CDR3 length: 14 residues. CDR1 is SGHVS and CDR2 is FQNEAQ in the germline V gene. The CDR3 here is CASSLPGSTDTQYF. In DNA form, the CDR3 reads TGTGCCAGCAGCCTCCCCGGGAGCACAGATACGCAGTATTTT.

This clone was picked up a small number of times. The chain joins TRBV7-9 to TRBJ2-2, with D maybe TRBD2 (5 bases). The CDR3 covers 13 residues. Trimming pared 3 bases from V and 9 bases from J, leaving 11 bases between. Germline loops: CDR1 SEHNR, CDR2 FQNEAQ (reference sequence). The CDR3 DNA follows: TGTGCCAGCAGCTTGGACGGACTGAGGGAGCTGTTTTTT. It translates to CASSLDGLRELFF.

This rearrangement joins TRBV6-5 to TRBJ1-6; no firm D call. CDR1 MNHEY and CDR2 SVGAGI come from the germline V gene. Trimming shortened V by 6 bases and J by 7 bases, and 10 bases separated the two germline ends. This CDR3 region has 13 residues. CDR3 nucleotide sequence: TGTGCCAGCAGCGCAGAAGAAAATTCACCCCTCCACTTT. It codes for CASSAEENSPLHF.

The chain links TRBV2 to TRBJ2-1, with a tentative D call TRBD2 (5 bases). This CDR3 comprises 13 residues. Germline V gene lookup returns CDR1 SNHLY and CDR2 FYNNEI. The V end was cut by 2 bases, the J end by 6 bases, with 8 bases between. CDR3 in amino acids: CASSEFEGNEQFF. The DNA of the CDR3 is TGTGCCAGCAGTGAATTTGAGGGCAATGAGCAGTTCTTC.